This T cell receptor beta chain was profiled in a study of cytomegalovirus exposure and HLA in healthy donors (dated by TCRdb to the late 2010s). At the level of the whole study: According to an earlier analysis of 450 to 650 of the donors, about 179 million T cells yielded 90 million to 130 million unique TCR beta sequences and 276 Gb of sequence data. An early release covering about 600 HLA-typed donors comprised approximately 290 gigabases of sequencing data and roughly 86 million unique TCR sequences. Of the 300 to 500 genotyped donors, 81% were placed in the genetic ancestry cluster associated with self-reported Caucasian donors. The aim of the study was to test whether cataloging public T cell receptors could identify signatures of past pathogen exposure. The T cell repertoires of some 670 subjects were profiled by immunosequencing and related to cytomegalovirus serostatus. A separate validation cohort of roughly 120 different subjects was used in addition to the roughly 670-subject first cohort. High-throughput TCR immunosequencing, statistical association of individual TCRs with disease status, and machine learning were combined to predict cytomegalovirus infection status. A later analysis re-examined previously published TCR beta repertoires from about 670 donors and added high-resolution HLA genotyping to investigate patterns of TCR occurrence. In the later analysis, no new phenotypic data were used to find candidate immune exposures; instead, reliance was placed on TCR beta sequences and their occurrence across donors. An earlier analysis of approximately 500 of the donors applied high-throughput TCR beta sequencing to assess whether each TCR beta V gene segment acted as functional or pseudogenic. Donor age, sex, ethnicity and CMV serostatus were compiled alongside the repertoire data. Genome-wide SNP genotypes for about 65% of the 666 donors were used in a later genetic analysis, which treated that subset as a discovery cohort. All discovery cohort repertoires had been generated using a single sequencing platform. HLA typing covered class I and class II loci at four-digit resolution. The number of typed donors differed by locus: about 620-630 for A, B, C, DRB1 and DQB1; approximately 520 for DQA1; over 600 for DPA1; and around 490 for DPB1. Five DR-DQ haplotypes were treated as single units for association and clustering because of strong linkage in the cohort. On average, roughly 200,000 unique TCR beta nucleotide sequences were sequenced per donor among 398 genotyped donors of the cohort, with 15% to 20% of those sequences being non-productive.

Concerning this clone itself: Its specific antigen is unknown. The sample holds no much larger clone one base away, and base qualities are not on file.

General conclusions and limits of the study: The only immune exposure information available for the cohort was CMV serostatus. Cytomegalovirus status was reported to be diagnosed by the classifier with high specificity and sensitivity in both the original and validation cohorts. A later analysis found that HLA-associated TCR beta chains were more clonally expanded and had lower generation probabilities than equally common non-associated chains. Presence/absence analyses assumed roughly uniform sequencing depth across donors, an assumption that may not hold. A total of fewer than 200 TCR beta chains were listed by the study as associated with cytomegalovirus. The earlier analysis of 587 of the donors excluded 15 to 20 rarely observed V segments, including chromosome 9 orphons, because counts were too low. Some IMGT-functional V segments, including TRBV6-2 and TRBV6-3, could not be told apart with the 87-base-pair reads, so those segments were excluded. Assigning TCR associations to individual alleles was difficult when HLA alleles, especially DR and DQ, strongly co-occurred. In vitro tests confirmed that a few of the cytomegalovirus-associated TCR beta chains recognize cytomegalovirus antigens. Correlated functional status among segregating V segments might reflect linkage disequilibrium, but an unknown experimental factor could not be ruled out. While some public TCRs were present in many individuals, most TCR sequences turned up only very rarely across donors. An association between a missense DCLRE1C variant and V-gene and J-gene trimming of TCR beta chains was found in a later genetic analysis and replicated in an independent cohort. In an earlier analysis of approximately 590 of the donors, most TCR beta V segments appeared in productive rearrangements about 87% or about 30% of the time, broadly matching IMGT annotations. Because HLA typing was missing for some donors at each locus, association tests included only the typed subset. In a later analysis, 16,951 TCR beta sequences were associated with specific HLA alleles at a false discovery rate of 0.05. A cluster of highly shared sequence variants was judged likely to represent a technical artifact of the sequencing pipeline. A later analysis found that most CMV-associated TCR beta chains appeared HLA-restricted, with HLA associations seemingly driven largely by CMV exposure. According to a later analysis, TCR association rates differed among HLA loci, with DRB1 alleles showing the most associated TCRs and HLA-C alleles showing the fewest. A further reported finding was that TCR beta sequences accurately predicted the HLA-A and HLA-B alleles for most subjects in the first cohort. Several of the top co-occurrence clusters appeared to be linked to parvovirus B19, influenza, CMV and Epstein-Barr virus, according to a later analysis. The authors suggested that the approach could potentially be generalized to other disease states and immunological phenotypes. The cohort was sequenced for TCR beta chains only, and without alpha or paired-chain data the features that could be detected were limited. Compared with the 666-donor mean, donors in an Asian-associated ancestry cluster had fewer N-insertions in productive TCRs, according to a later genetic analysis.

Libraries were made using the immunoSEQ multiplex PCR assay. For the multiplex PCR, a mixture combining 60 forward primers for TCR Vbeta segments and 13 reverse primers for TCR Jbeta segments was used. The CDR3 region of rearranged TCR beta genes was amplified from genomic DNA by a multiplex PCR assay. On the Illumina HiSeq System, the amplified TCR beta libraries were sequenced as 87-base-pair reads. Processing in the source paper ran as follows. A later analysis counted about 76 million unique TCR beta chains across the 640 or so repertoires, and about 10 million of these chains were shared by at least two donors. To remove PCR and sequencing errors, raw reads were error-corrected and collapsed into unique sequences using a nearest-neighbor algorithm that merged closely related sequences. V, D and J gene segments were assigned by aligning CDR3 sequences to IMGT reference sequences. For a sequence to be retained, a match of at least six nucleotides was required to both a V gene segment and a J gene segment. Rearrangements were called productive when the CDR3 lacked stop codons and stayed in frame with V and J; all others were non-productive. Following IMGT convention, CDR3 was defined as the stretch from the second conserved V-encoded cysteine up to the conserved J-encoded phenylalanine. Sequences without an unambiguous match to a single V gene segment were excluded from the earlier analysis of a few hundred of the donors. In an earlier analysis of several hundred of the donors, V segments were called functional above 56.7% productive rearrangements and were called segregating when the between-donor standard deviation exceeded 5%. A statistical classification framework was developed to diagnose cytomegalovirus status using the catalog of TCR beta chain sequences. In a later analysis, TCR nucleotide sequences were compared against IMGT/GENE-DB human TR gene sequences so that V and J genes could be assigned. In a later analysis, CDR3 sequences and most-parsimonious VDJ recombination scenarios were assigned using the TCRdist pipeline. A later analysis defined each TCR beta chain by its CDR3 amino acid sequence plus V-gene family, and excluded reads lacking a unique V-gene family. In a later analysis, 450 to 600 highly shared, low-generation-probability nucleotide sequences were removed to address suspected cross-contamination and a sequencing artifact. For each public chain, a later analysis derived a clonal expansion index from normalized ranks of inferred template counts within each repertoire. In a later analysis, generation probabilities were computed with a VDJ recombination model fitted to out-of-frame rearrangements, and the resulting probabilities were checked against IGoR. Hypergeometric tests were used in a later analysis to score TCR-TCR, TCR-HLA and TCR-CMV co-occurrence, with a repertoire-size bias correction applied to the TCR pairs. To estimate false discovery rates, a later analysis permuted the HLA or CMV assignments 20 times. In a later analysis, co-occurring TCRs were grouped using DBSCAN, and TCRdist sequence similarity was added for clustering within HLA-allele-positive subsets. Repertoires with fewer than 30,000 or more than 120,000 public chains were left out of co-occurrence clustering, as were about 5 repertoires with anomalous nucleotide sharing. In its TCRdb copy, this immuneACCESS table keeps in-frame sequences only and misses some clones. Where compared with another copy, unresolved V genes explain less than half of these, and the others have no known cause. The V and J calls and clone size are taken from that table; D and trimming were inferred from the DNA. The sample table holds 170,000 or so clones, of which 77% were seen once. The ten most abundant clones make up 3.7% of the sample.

The cohort comprised around 700 healthy bone marrow donors. All cohort members were sampled while nominally healthy, although unrecorded immune exposures were likely present. The donor was CMV seropositive and was included in the group of 270 or so seropositive cohort members. A peripheral blood sample was collected from each donor, and TCR beta sequencing was performed on peripheral blood mononuclear cells. The Qiagen DNeasy Blood Extraction Kit was used to extract genomic DNA from the blood cell samples. Trimming at the junction amounts to 1 base on V and 7 bases on J, and the germline ends lie 29 bases apart. From the cysteine up to the phenylalanine, the CDR3 has a length of 21 residues. The entry retains the CDR3 DNA only, 63 bases that are in frame from base 1. Taken from the germline V gene (reference sequence), the CDR1 and CDR2 loops are MNHEY and SMNVEV.

The receptor was isolated from a woman aged 55-69 years in good health and CMV-seropositive. Source material: PBMCs. The rearrangement combines TRBV27 with TRBJ1-6, with TRBD1 perhaps the D gene, on 6 matching bases. The CDR3 amino acid sequence is: CASSLYSGQGQGITANSPLHF. The sequenced DNA: TGTGCCAGCAGTTTATACTCAGGGCAGGGGCAAGGAATAACAGCCAATTCACCCCTCCACTTT.